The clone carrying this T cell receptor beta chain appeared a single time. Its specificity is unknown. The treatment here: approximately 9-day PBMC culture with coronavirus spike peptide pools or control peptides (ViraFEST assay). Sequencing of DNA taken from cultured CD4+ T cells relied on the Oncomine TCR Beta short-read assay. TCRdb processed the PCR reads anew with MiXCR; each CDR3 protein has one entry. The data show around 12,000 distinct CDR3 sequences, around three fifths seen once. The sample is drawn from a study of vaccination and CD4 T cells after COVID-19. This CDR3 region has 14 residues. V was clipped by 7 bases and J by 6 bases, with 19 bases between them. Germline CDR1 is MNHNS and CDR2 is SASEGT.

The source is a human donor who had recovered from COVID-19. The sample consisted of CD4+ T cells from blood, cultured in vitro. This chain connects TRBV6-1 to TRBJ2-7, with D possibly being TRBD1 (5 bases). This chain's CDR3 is CASIDRAGLGEQYF. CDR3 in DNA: TGTGCCAGCATAGATCGGGCAGGGTTGGGCGAGCAGTACTTC.